This TCR beta chain is drawn from a study of blood T cell repertoires in COVID-19. Methods used by the authors: Estimates of nucleated cell counts were drawn from the amplification of reference gene primers. The data were produced by immunoSEQ multiplex PCR, yet TCRdb's version contains in-frame clones alone and is incomplete. The V and J calls and the clone size are those of that table, but D and trimming were determined from the DNA. This table has around 250,000 clones, more than 75% appearing once. Trimming took 2 bases from V and 5 from J, leaving 12 bases between them. CDR3 length: 15 residues. Germline assignment: CDR1 MDHEN and CDR2 SYDVKM. Cohort allocation depended upon clinical history that participants reported.

The sequencing sample was made of PBMCs or T cells enriched from blood (not recorded which). The chain links TRBV28 to TRBJ1-4, with a tentative D call TRBD1 (6 bases). The receptor comes from a woman in her forties or fifties who had been exposed to COVID-19. The CDR3 DNA sequence: TGTGCCAGCAGTTTACTCAGGGGTCCGAATGAAAAACTGTTTTTT. The encoded protein is CASSLLRGPNEKLFF.